The sequence of this T cell receptor beta chain was determined in a study of blood T cell repertoires in COVID-19. Study background: T cells, B-cell-depleted T cells, or PBMCs supplied cDNA or gDNA.

J lost 4 bases, V lost 4 bases, and 4 bases had no gene match. CDR1 is SGHAT and CDR2 is FQNNGV in the germline V gene. The CDR3 is made up of 15 amino acids. TCRdb keeps only in-frame clones here, not all; method: immunoSEQ multiplex PCR. The sample carries roughly 71,000 clones, around four fifths recorded once. The sequencing sample was made of peripheral blood. The sequence was collected from a woman aged 80 or over with acute or convalescent COVID-19. The rearrangement uses TRBV11-2 and TRBJ2-5; 12 bases match TRBD2. CDR3 region: CASSWPSGGVETQYF. The CDR3 region has the DNA TGTGCCAGCAGCTGGCCTAGCGGGGGGGTAGAGACCCAGTACTTC.